These 18 T cell receptor beta chains originate from one sample sequenced in a study of human T cells and chemical hapten exposure. TCRdb called the RACE reads again in MiXCR, with one record for every CDR3 protein. The data contain more than 70,000 distinct CDR3 sequences, about 12% of them seen just once; the ten biggest clones take up approximately 3.7%. Time point denoted: patch test 1, 2 weeks after DPC sensitization. Noted treatment: therapeutic diphenylcyclopropenone sensitization with weekly scalp DPC. The source material was whole blood, sampled in connection with sensitization to the hapten diphenylcyclopropenone (DPC). The receptors originated from a woman aged 60-75 years with alopecia areata. Some clones in this sample may be carry-over from other donors' samples.

This clonotype was seen once. A much larger clone lies a single base off, so this may be a read error. The CDR3, as DNA: TGTGCCAGCAGCCAGGGGAATTTCATTGAGCAGTTCTTC. Translation: CASSQGNFIEQFF. The V call is TRBV11-3, the J call TRBJ2-1; D is possibly TRBD1 (6 bases). The germline V gene has CDR1 SGHNT and CDR2 YENEEA. V was shortened by 5 bases and J by 9 bases, with 14 bases between the two germline ends. The CDR3 sequence is 13 residues long.

CDR3 coding DNA: TGCAGCGTTGTACGGACGGGAAGCTCCTACGAGCAGTACTTC. Its protein product is CSVVRTGSSYEQYF. V usage is TRBV29-1 and J usage is TRBJ2-7; D might be TRBD2 (5 bases). With 4 bases removed from V and 0 bases from J, the gap between germline ends came to 13 bases. Per the germline V gene, CDR1 is SQVTM and CDR2 is ANQGSEA. This CDR3 has 14 amino acids.

This clonotype was counted at least ten times. The CDR3: CASGRLGGGSDTQYF. The CDR3 DNA reads TGTGCTAGTGGTCGCCTCGGCGGGGGCTCCGATACGCAGTATTTT. V and J are TRBV12-5 and TRBJ2-3; perhaps TRBD2 as D (7 bases). CDR3 length: 15 residues. Germline CDR1 reads LGHNT; CDR2 reads FRNRAP. Trimming stripped 5 bases from V and 6 bases from J, with 18 bases between.

This clonotype was found many times. As DNA, the CDR3 is TGTGCCAGTCTACACACAGGGGGCACCTATGGCTACACCTTC. Translating gives CASLHTGGTYGYTF. V is TRBV19 and J is TRBJ1-2; the match to TRBD1 covers 9 bases. Losses at the gene ends were 8 bases for V and 4 bases for J; bases not matched to a gene: 8. The germline CDR1 and CDR2 sequences are LNHDA and SQIVND (reference sequence). The CDR3 consists of 14 residues.

This clonotype was detected a few times. The chain recombines TRBV6-6 with TRBJ2-7; 9 nucleotides agree with TRBD1. The CDR3 has 12 residues. Germline-derived CDR1 and CDR2 are MNHNY and SVGAGI (reference sequence). V trimming: 8 bases; J trimming: 4 bases; junction bases outside the gene matches: 3. The CDR3 bases are TGTGCCAGCCGGGACAGGGAATACGAGCAGTACTTC. This translates into CASRDREYEQYF.

This clonotype was seen only a few times. The rearrangement links TRBV9 to TRBJ2-7; D assignment may be TRBD1 or TRBD2 (5 bases each). CDR3 size: 15 residues. The V end was cut by 1 base, the J end by 2 bases, with 13 bases between. Germline V gene data show CDR1 as SGDLS and CDR2 as YYNGEE. Here the CDR3 DNA reads TGTGCCAGCAGCGTATCTGGGGGAGCCACCTACGAGCAGTACTTC. Translating it yields CASSVSGGATYEQYF.

This clonotype has more than one count but fewer than ten. V is TRBV10-3 and J is TRBJ2-7; 8 bases line up with TRBD2. This CDR3 has 15 residues. CDR1 is ENHRY and CDR2 is SYGVKD in the germline V gene. V was clipped by 4 bases and J by 6 bases; unmatched bases: 11. CDR3 residues: CAISARPGGWIEQYF. Written as DNA, the CDR3 is TGTGCCATCAGTGCCAGACCGGGGGGGTGGATCGAGCAGTACTTC.

This chain joins TRBV11-2 and TRBJ1-6; 8 bases are a match to TRBD1. The CDR3 is 14 residues long. Germline CDR1 reads SGHAT; CDR2 reads FQNNGV. Trimming cost V 5 bases and J 8 bases; bases outside gene matches: 5. The CDR3 sequence: CASSPDRAYSPLHF. The CDR3 coding sequence is TGTGCCAGCAGCCCGGACAGGGCATATTCACCCCTCCACTTT.

There are many counts of this clonotype. The V call is TRBV29-1, the J call TRBJ1-5, with D hard to call. Germline values: CDR1 SQVTM, CDR2 ANQGSEA. Trimming cost V 4 bases and J 11 bases, with 15 bases left between them. This CDR3 contains 12 residues. This CDR3 is CSVGYPGRAQHF. The DNA for the CDR3 is TGCAGCGTTGGGTATCCGGGCCGGGCCCAGCATTTT.

This clonotype was seen many times. This rearrangement joins TRBV7-6 to TRBJ1-2; TRBD1 is a possible D gene (5 bases). This CDR3 is 15 amino acids long. V shed 1 base and J shed 4 bases, with 13 bases lying between them. CDR1 and CDR2 (germline): SGHVS, FNYEAQ. The CDR3 DNA follows: TGTGCCAGCAGCTTAGATGAGGGGAAGGTCTATGGCTACACCTTC. The encoded protein is CASSLDEGKVYGYTF.

This clonotype was seen more than once but under ten times. The chain uses TRBV20-1 and TRBJ2-1; 9 bases are a match to TRBD2. Germline V lookup: CDR1 DFQATT, CDR2 SNEGSKA (reference sequence). V gave up 3 bases and J gave up 0 bases; unmatched junction bases: 6. The CDR3 loop spans 16 amino acids. CDR3 bases: TGCAGTGCTAGCGGGGGACTAGCTAGCTCCTACAATGAGCAGTTCTTC. It translates to CSASGGLASSYNEQFF.

In this sample, this clonotype turned up a few times. The CDR3 region is CASSQDTGGGSTDTQYF. In nucleotides, the CDR3 is TGCGCCAGCAGCCAAGATACTGGCGGGGGTAGCACAGATACGCAGTATTTT. The chain uses TRBV4-1 and TRBJ2-3; 7 bases agree with TRBD2. V lost 0 bases and J lost 0; bases outside the gene matches: 6. Germline CDR1 and CDR2: MGHRA and YSYEKL. This CDR3 spans 17 amino acids.

This clonotype was found many times. The chain is built from TRBV7-9 and TRBJ1-6, with TRBD1 matching over 9 bases. This CDR3 is 15 amino acids long. The germline CDR1 and CDR2 sequences are SEHNR and FQNEAQ (reference sequence). V shed 5 bases, J shed 9 bases, and the junction held 8 bases outside the gene matches. CDR3 nucleotide sequence: TGTGCCAGCAGCCCACCGGGACAGGGATTTTCACCCCTCCACTTT. Translated, it gives CASSPPGQGFSPLHF. The full variable domain, completed using reference TRBV7-9 and TRBJ1-6, is DTGVSQNPRHKITKRGQNVTFRCDPISEHNRLYWYRQTLGQGPEFLTYFQNEAQLEKSRLLSDRFSAERPKGSFSTLEIQRTEQGDSAMYLCASSPPGQGFSPLHFGNGTRLTVT.

The chain has TRBV29-1 and TRBJ1-4; 10 bases map to TRBD1. The CDR3 totals 12 residues. With 7 bases clipped from V and 8 bases from J, the junction kept 4 bases outside the gene matches. Germline lookup yields CDR1 SQVTM and CDR2 ANQGSEA. CDR3 in DNA: TGCAGCGCGGGACAGGGGATCGAAAAACTGTTTTTT. It translates to CSAGQGIEKLFF.

This clonotype was counted at least ten times. The CDR3 protein is CASSYSSLEAFF. DNA of the CDR3: TGTGCCAGCAGTTACTCGAGCCTTGAAGCTTTCTTT. The chain uses TRBV6-6 and TRBJ1-1; D gene uncertain. The CDR3 is made up of 12 amino acids. Trimming took off 0 bases at V and 7 bases at J, with 6 bases between the two ends. Germline V CDR1 and CDR2: MNHNY, SVGAGI (reference sequence).

The table lists this clonotype with a few counts. J is TRBJ1-1 and V is TRBV6-2 or TRBV6-3; D might be TRBD1 (6 bases). Trimming cost V 2 bases and J 7 bases, with 11 bases left between them. Germline V gene lookup returns CDR1 MNHEY and CDR2 SVGEGT. The CDR3 runs to 13 residues. The CDR3 spells CASSYGRGFEAFF. The CDR3 DNA reads as TGTGCCAGCAGTTACGGCAGGGGCTTTGAAGCTTTCTTT.

In its sample, this clonotype was seen many times. This rearrangement joins TRBV6-5 to TRBJ1-1; D is ambiguous. CDR1 is MNHEY, CDR2 SVGAGI, per germline. This CDR3 region has 11 residues. V lost 7 bases to trimming and J lost 9 bases, with 12 bases between them. The CDR3 nucleotides are TGTGCCAGCAAGGGCCCTTGGAAAGCTTTCTTT. Translating it yields CASKGPWKAFF.

This clonotype was observed many times. The V gene is TRBV11-2, the J gene TRBJ2-1; 11 bases fit TRBD2. The J segment lost 3 bases and the V segment lost 4 bases, leaving 8 bases of the junction unmatched. CDR1 is SGHAT, CDR2 FQNNGV, per germline. The CDR3 covers 17 residues. The CDR3 spells CASSSSTSGGNYNEQFF. The CDR3 nucleotides read TGTGCCAGCAGCTCGTCTACTAGCGGGGGCAACTACAATGAGCAGTTCTTC. The whole variable domain, filled in from reference TRBV11-2 and TRBJ2-1, reads EAGVAQSPRYKIIEKRQSVAFWCNPISGHATLYWYQQILGQGPKLLIQFQNNGVVDDSQLPKDRFSAERLKGVDSTLKIQPAKLEDSAVYLCASSSSTSGGNYNEQFFGPGTRLTVL.